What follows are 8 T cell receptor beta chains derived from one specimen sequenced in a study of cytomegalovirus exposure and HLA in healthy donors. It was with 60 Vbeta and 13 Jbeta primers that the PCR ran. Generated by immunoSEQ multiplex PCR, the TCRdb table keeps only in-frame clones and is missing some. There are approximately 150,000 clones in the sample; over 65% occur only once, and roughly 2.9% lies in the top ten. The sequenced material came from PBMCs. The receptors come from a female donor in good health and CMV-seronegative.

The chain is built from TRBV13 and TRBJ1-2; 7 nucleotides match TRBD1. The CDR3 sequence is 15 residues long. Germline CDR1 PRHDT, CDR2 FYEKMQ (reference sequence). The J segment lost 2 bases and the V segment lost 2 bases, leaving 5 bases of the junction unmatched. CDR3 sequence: CASSLLAQGNYGYTF. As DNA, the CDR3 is TGTGCCAGCAGCTTATTGGCACAGGGGAACTATGGCTACACCTTC.

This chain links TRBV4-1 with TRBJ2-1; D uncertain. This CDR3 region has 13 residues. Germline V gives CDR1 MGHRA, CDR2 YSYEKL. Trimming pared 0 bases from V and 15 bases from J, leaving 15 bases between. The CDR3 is CASSQDPTAPAFF. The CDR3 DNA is TGCGCCAGCAGCCAAGATCCTACTGCCCCCGCGTTCTTC.

The CDR3 is CAIKPEQGGNYGYTF. The CDR3 DNA sequence: TGTGCCATCAAACCCGAACAGGGTGGGAACTATGGCTACACCTTC. The chain has TRBV10-3 and TRBJ1-2; a weak D match, TRBD1 (6 bases). There are 15 residues in the CDR3. The V end lost 7 bases, the J end lost 2 bases, and 17 bases lay between the germline ends. Per germline, CDR1 ENHRY and CDR2 SYGVKD.

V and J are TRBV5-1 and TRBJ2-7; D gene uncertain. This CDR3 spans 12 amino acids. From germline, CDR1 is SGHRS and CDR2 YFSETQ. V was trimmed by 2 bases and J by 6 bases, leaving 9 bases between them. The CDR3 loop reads CASSFNGGEQYF. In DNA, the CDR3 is TGCGCCAGCAGCTTTAACGGCGGCGAGCAGTACTTC.

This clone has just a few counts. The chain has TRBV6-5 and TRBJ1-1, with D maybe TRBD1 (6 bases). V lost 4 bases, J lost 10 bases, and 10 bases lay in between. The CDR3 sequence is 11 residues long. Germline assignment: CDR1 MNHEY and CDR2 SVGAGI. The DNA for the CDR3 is TGTGCCAGCAGTTCGACAGGAGGAGCTTTCTTT. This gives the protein CASSSTGGAFF.

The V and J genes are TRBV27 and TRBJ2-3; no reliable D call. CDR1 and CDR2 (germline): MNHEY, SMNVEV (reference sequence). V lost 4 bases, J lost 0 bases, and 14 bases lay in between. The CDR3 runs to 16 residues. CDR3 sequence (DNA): TGTGCCAGCAGTTCAAACGACATCTACAGCACAGATACGCAGTATTTT. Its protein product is CASSSNDIYSTDTQYF.

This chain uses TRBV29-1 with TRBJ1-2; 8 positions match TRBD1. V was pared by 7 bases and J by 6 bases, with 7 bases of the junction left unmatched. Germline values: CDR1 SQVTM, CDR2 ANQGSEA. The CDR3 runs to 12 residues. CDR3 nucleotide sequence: TGCAGCGGCCAGGGGGCGCGGGATGGCTACACCTTC. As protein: CSGQGARDGYTF.

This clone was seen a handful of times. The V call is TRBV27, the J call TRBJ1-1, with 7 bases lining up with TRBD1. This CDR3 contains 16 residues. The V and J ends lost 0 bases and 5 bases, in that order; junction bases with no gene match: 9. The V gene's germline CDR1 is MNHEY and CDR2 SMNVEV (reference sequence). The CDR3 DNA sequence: TGTGCCAGCAGTTTATCTCCAGGGGGAAGGTGGACTGAAGCTTTCTTT. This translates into CASSLSPGGRWTEAFF.